These T cell receptor beta chains were read from a single sample in a study of T cell repertoires in cytomegalovirus infection. TCRdb called the reads again in MiXCR, with one record for every CDR3 protein. The table records 100,000 to 150,000 distinct CDR3 sequences, 32% of them present only once. Antigen specificity for these receptors is unknown. This material consisted of CD8+ T cells from cultured PBMCs, taken from culture after CMV antigen stimulation. These receptors were taken from a human donor in good health (CMV status not recorded). Some clones in this sample may be carry-over from other donors' samples. CDR3s include the opening cysteine and the closing phenylalanine or tryptophan. D genes are given only for firm matches. Rows may omit the clone size; those that give it use once, few, many or a size class.

>TRBJ2-1|TRBV7-8|few|TRBD2
TGTGCCAGCAGCTTAGGGAGCGGGGGCACAACGTTCGAGCAGTTCTTC
CASSLGSGGTTFEQFF
>TRBJ1-5|TRBV24-1|.|.
TGTGCCACCAGTGACGGGTCTCAGCCCCAGCATTTT
CATSDGSQPQHF
>TRBJ2-5|TRBV6-1|.|TRBD1
TGTGCCAGCAGTGGACAGGGGGCGTGGGAGACCCAGTACTTC
CASSGQGAWETQYF
>TRBJ2-5|TRBV27|.|TRBD1
TGTGCCAGCACGCAACAGGGGAATCCAGGGACCCAGTACTTC
CASTQQGNPGTQYF
>TRBJ1-2|TRBV7-9|few|TRBD1
TGTGCCAGCAGCGCGAACCAGGGGGCGAGAGGCTACACCTTC
CASSANQGARGYTF
>TRBJ2-1|TRBV6-5|.|.
TGTGCCAGCAAGGTAGGAAGCTCCTACAATGAGCAGTTCTTC
CASKVGSSYNEQFF
>TRBJ1-1|TRBV10-3|few|.
TGTGCCATCAGTGGGTCAGGGAGGGACACTGAAGCTTTCTTT
CAISGSGRDTEAFF
>TRBJ2-3|TRBV10-3|.|TRBD1
TGTGCCATCAGTGAGAACCCCCGGGACAGGACCCCCGATACGCAGTATTTT
CAISENPRDRTPDTQYF
>TRBJ2-1|TRBV11-2|many|TRBD1
TGTGCCAGCAGCTTAGATCCAGGGGGCCCAAGGGTGCAGTTCTTC
CASSLDPGGPRVQFF
>TRBJ2-5|TRBV6-5|.|.
TGTGCCAGCAGTTTCACAGGCTACCAAGAGACCCAGTACTTC
CASSFTGYQETQYF
>TRBJ2-1|TRBV20-1|once|TRBD1
TGCAGTGCTAGTTATGGGACAGGGACCTACAATGAGCAGTTCTTC
CSASYGTGTYNEQFF
>TRBJ1-4|TRBV4-1|.|.
TGCGCCAGCAGCCAATACAGTATGACTAATGAAAAACTGTTTTTT
CASSQYSMTNEKLFF
>TRBJ2-5|TRBV4-1|.|.
TGCGCCAGCAGCCAAGTAGGCCAAGAGACCCAGTACTTC
CASSQVGQETQYF
>TRBJ1-2|TRBV27|few|.
TGTGCCAGCGGGCGGGGGGCGCCTGGCTACACCTTC
CASGRGAPGYTF
>TRBJ2-5|TRBV7-9|few|TRBD1
TGTGCCAGCAGCCATAGGGACAGGGAGAAAGAGACCCAGTACTTC
CASSHRDREKETQYF
>TRBJ2-7|TRBV4-1|.|.
TGCGCCAGCAGCCAAGATGAGGGGTCGGGGTACGAGCAGTACTTC
CASSQDEGSGYEQYF
>TRBJ2-1|TRBV6-6|.|.
TGTGCCAGCAGTTCGGGCAGGGGGGTTTCCAATGAGCAGTTCTTC
CASSSGRGVSNEQFF
>TRBJ1-5|TRBV7-6|.|.
TGTGCCAGCAGCCCCGGGGGGGAAGTTAGCCCGCAGCCCCAGCATTTT
CASSPGGEVSPQPQHF
>TRBJ2-2|TRBV19|few|.
TGTGCCAGTACCCCGTGGGCGGAGAACACCGGGGAGCTGTTTTTT
CASTPWAENTGELFF
>TRBJ2-2|TRBV7-4|.|TRBD2
TGTGCCAGCAGCCCGCGGGGGGGCATCGGGGAGCTGTTTTTT
CASSPRGGIGELFF
>TRBJ2-7|TRBV3-1|few|TRBD1
TGTGCCAGCAGTGGGGACGCCGGGACAGGGCCTTCCTACGAGCAGTACTTC
CASSGDAGTGPSYEQYF
>TRBJ2-5|TRBV6-6|.|.
TGTGCCAGCAGTTACGGAGGGGCCGACCATCAGACCCAGTACTTC
CASSYGGADHQTQYF
>TRBJ1-6|TRBV20-1|.|.
TGCAGTGCTAGAGACCCAGACAACTCCTATAATTCACCCCTCCACTTT
CSARDPDNSYNSPLHF
>TRBJ1-5|TRBV2|many|.
TGTGCCAGCAGGGAACTCGGGGGGAGCAATCAGCCCCAGCATTTT
CASRELGGSNQPQHF
>TRBJ2-1|TRBV7-4|.|.
TGTGCCAGCAGCCCGGACGGTCTTGAGCAGTTCTTC
CASSPDGLEQFF
>TRBJ2-4|TRBV20-1|.|.
TGCAGTGCTGCCGGGACGGGGAGTGGAGTCAAAAACATTCAGTACTTC
CSAAGTGSGVKNIQYF
>TRBJ2-1|TRBV28|.|TRBD2
TGTGCCAGCCGGTTGATAACGGGGGGGCTTTTGGAGCAGTTCTTC
CASRLITGGLLEQFF
>TRBJ2-7|TRBV27|.|.
TGTGCCAGCAGTTTAAGTGGTGACTACGAGCAGTACTTC
CASSLSGDYEQYF
>TRBJ2-2|TRBV25-1|.|.
TGTGCCAGCAGTGAAGGGGGCGTCGGGGAGCTGTTTTTT
CASSEGGVGELFF
>TRBJ1-4|TRBV28|once|.
TGTGCCAGCAGGGACAGTTATAATGAAAAACTGTTTTTT
CASRDSYNEKLFF
>TRBJ2-7|TRBV7-2|.|TRBD1
TGTGCCAGCAGCTTACGTCCGACAGGGGGCGCCGAGCAGTACTTC
CASSLRPTGGAEQYF
>TRBJ2-1|TRBV7-9|few|TRBD2
TGTGCCAGCAGCAGCCGCGGGGGGCGGGGGACCTCCAATGAGCAGTTCTTC
CASSSRGGRGTSNEQFF